The 10 T cell receptor beta chains reported below all come from one sample, sequenced in a study of blood T cell repertoires in COVID-19. The data were produced by immunoSEQ multiplex PCR, yet TCRdb's version contains in-frame clones alone and is incomplete. The table records 150,000 or so clones, roughly 79% of them present only once. Material for sequencing was PBMCs or T cells enriched from blood (not recorded which). Receptor source: a woman aged 45 to 65 who had recovered from COVID-19.

The rearrangement links TRBV4-1 to TRBJ1-4; D gene unclear. Germline V lookup: CDR1 MGHRA, CDR2 YSYEKL. The CDR3 is 12 residues long. V was clipped by 3 bases and J by 7 bases, with 6 bases between them. CDR3 loop: CASSHLVEKLFF. The CDR3 DNA follows: TGCGCCAGCAGCCACCTTGTTGAAAAACTGTTTTTT.

V is TRBV19 and J is TRBJ1-6, with D possibly matching TRBD1 (6 bases). There are 11 residues in the CDR3. With 8 bases removed from V and 9 bases from J, the gap between germline ends came to 8 bases. Looked up from germline, CDR1 is LNHDA and CDR2 is SQIVND (reference sequence). The DNA of the CDR3 is TGTGCCAGTGGACAGTTTTCACCCCTCCACTTT. Translating gives CASGQFSPLHF.

The chain combines TRBV9 with TRBJ1-3, with D possibly TRBD1 on 5 matching bases. The CDR3 has 15 residues. V was shortened by 4 bases and J by 4 bases, with 15 bases between the two germline ends. From germline, CDR1 is SGDLS and CDR2 YYNGEE. The CDR3 sequence: CASSPRQTRGNTIYF. CDR3 bases: TGTGCCAGCAGCCCCCGACAGACTAGAGGAAACACCATATATTTT.

This clone was seen only a few times. The rearrangement links TRBV6-1 to TRBJ1-6; D not resolved. The CDR3 length is 15 residues. The germline V gene encodes CDR1 MNHNS and CDR2 SASEGT. Trimming removed 2 bases at V and 7 bases at J, with 12 bases between. The CDR3 DNA is TGTGCCAGCAGTGAAAGGGCGGGATCCAATTCACCCCTCCACTTT. Protein sequence: CASSERAGSNSPLHF.

The chain uses TRBV11-3 and TRBJ2-3; possible D gene TRBD2, 6 bases. Between the trimmed V and J ends, which lost 5 bases and 7 bases, there was a span of 13 bases. The CDR3 totals 13 residues. Germline CDR1 and CDR2: SGHNT and YENEEA. Here the CDR3 DNA reads TGTGCCAGCAGCACCGGGAGCGGTAATACGCAGTATTTT. As protein: CASSTGSGNTQYF.

This chain connects TRBV27 to TRBJ1-6; D not certain. Trimming removed 5 bases at V and 5 bases at J, with 13 bases between. The CDR3 is 15 residues long. The germline CDR1 and CDR2 sequences are MNHEY and SMNVEV (reference sequence). Here the CDR3 reads CASSAYGRDNSPLHF. The CDR3 region has the DNA TGTGCCAGCAGTGCTTACGGGAGAGATAATTCACCCCTCCACTTT.

This chain joins TRBV28 and TRBJ1-6; D is uncertain. The ends were cut back, 7 bases at V and 9 bases at J, with 19 bases in the middle. The CDR3 runs to 15 residues. Germline CDR1 is MDHEN and CDR2 is SYDVKM. CDR3 bases: TGTGCCAGCACCGATGGGGTCCCGGGAACTTCACCCCTCCACTTT. Amino acids: CASTDGVPGTSPLHF. Drawing the rest from reference TRBV28 and TRBJ1-6, the complete variable domain is DVKVTQSSRYLVKRTGEKVFLECVQDMDHENMFWYRQDPGLGLRLIYFSYDVKMKEKGDIPEGYSVSREKKERFSLILESASTNQTSMYLCASTDGVPGTSPLHFGNGTRLTVT.

The J gene is TRBJ2-5, the V gene TRBV6-2 or TRBV6-3, with 12 nucleotides matching TRBD2. Germline CDR1 is MNHEY and CDR2 is SVGEGT. The CDR3 runs to 17 residues. V was clipped by 4 bases and J by 2 bases; unmatched bases: 8. CDR3 bases: TGTGCCAGCAGTTCAAGACTAGCGGGAGCGCGGCAAGAGACCCAGTACTTC. Amino acid sequence: CASSSRLAGARQETQYF.

This clone was detected a few times. The V gene is TRBV10-1, the J gene TRBJ1-4; no firm D call. V was clipped by 0 bases and J by 4 bases, with 12 bases between them. This CDR3 region has 16 residues. Germline assignment: CDR1 WNHNN and CDR2 SYGVQD (reference sequence). The CDR3 protein is CASSESKAGFNEKLFF. In nucleotides, the CDR3 is TGCGCCAGCAGTGAGTCGAAGGCGGGGTTTAATGAAAAACTGTTTTTT.

This clone was found many times. The chain employs TRBV30 and TRBJ2-7, with TRBD2 matching 8 bases. There are 12 residues in the CDR3. Germline loops: CDR1 GTSNPN, CDR2 SVGIG (reference sequence). For the CDR3, the DNA is TGTGCTAGAACAGCGGGAGCGTACGAGCAGTACTTC. This encodes CARTAGAYEQYF.